This TCR beta chain was captured in a study of blood T cell repertoires in COVID-19. Study summary: Whether acute or convalescent, the COVID-19 samples came from the United States, Italy and Spain.

The CDR3 sequence is 15 residues long. Losses at the gene ends were 6 bases for V and 7 bases for J; bases not matched to a gene: 11. Per the germline V gene, CDR1 is MNHEY and CDR2 is SVGEGT. The Seattle patients joined while their infection was active and were tracked longitudinally afterward. As processed by the authors: Researchers report that nucleated cell counts were estimated from reference gene primer amplification. Here immunoSEQ multiplex PCR was the method, and the copy in TCRdb shows in-frame clones only, minus some. That table gives V, J and clone size, and the DNA gave D and trimming. The profile covers over 70,000 clones, with approximately 84% appearing a single time and approximately 9.9% taken by the ten largest.

The chain has TRBV6-2 or TRBV6-3 and TRBJ2-1, with TRBD2 identical over 8 bases. The clonotype originates from a man in his fifties or sixties with COVID-19, enrolled during active disease. Sequencing input: peripheral blood. CDR3 sequence: CASSTPAGGYNEQFF. For the CDR3, the DNA is TGTGCCAGCAGCACCCCGGCGGGGGGCTATAATGAGCAGTTCTTC.